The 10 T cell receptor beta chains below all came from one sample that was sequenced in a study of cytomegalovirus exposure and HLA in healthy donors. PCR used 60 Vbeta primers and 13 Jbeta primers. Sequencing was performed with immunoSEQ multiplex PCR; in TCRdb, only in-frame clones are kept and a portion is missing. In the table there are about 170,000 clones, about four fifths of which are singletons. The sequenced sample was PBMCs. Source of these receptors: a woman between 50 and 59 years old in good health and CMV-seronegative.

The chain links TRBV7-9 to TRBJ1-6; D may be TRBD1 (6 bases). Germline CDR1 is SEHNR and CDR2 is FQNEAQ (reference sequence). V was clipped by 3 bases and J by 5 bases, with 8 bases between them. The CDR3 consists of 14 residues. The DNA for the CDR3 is TGTGCCAGCAGCTTTGGACAGCATAATTCACCCCTCCACTTT. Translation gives CASSFGQHNSPLHF.

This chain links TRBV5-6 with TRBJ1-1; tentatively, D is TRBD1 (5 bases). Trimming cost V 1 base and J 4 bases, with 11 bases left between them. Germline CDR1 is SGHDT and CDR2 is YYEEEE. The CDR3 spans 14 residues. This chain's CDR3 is CASSLWGPSTEAFF. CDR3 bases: TGTGCCAGCAGCTTGTGGGGCCCCAGCACTGAAGCTTTCTTT.

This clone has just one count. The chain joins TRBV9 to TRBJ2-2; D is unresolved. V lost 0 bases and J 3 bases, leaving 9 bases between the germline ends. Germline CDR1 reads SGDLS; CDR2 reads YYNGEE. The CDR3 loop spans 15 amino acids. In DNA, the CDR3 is TGTGCCAGCAGCGTAGGGTACAGAGACACCGGGGAGCTGTTTTTT. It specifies CASSVGYRDTGELFF.

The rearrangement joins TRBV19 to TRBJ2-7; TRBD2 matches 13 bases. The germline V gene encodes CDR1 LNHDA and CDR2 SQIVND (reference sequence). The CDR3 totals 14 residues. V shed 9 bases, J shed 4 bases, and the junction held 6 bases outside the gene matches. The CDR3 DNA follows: TGTGCCAGCCAACTAGCGGGGGGGCAGTACGAGCAGTACTTC. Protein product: CASQLAGGQYEQYF.

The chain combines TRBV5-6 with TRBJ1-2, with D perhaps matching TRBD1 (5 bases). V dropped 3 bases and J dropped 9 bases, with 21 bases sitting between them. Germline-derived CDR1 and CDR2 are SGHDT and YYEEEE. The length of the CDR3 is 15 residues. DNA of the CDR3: TGTGCCAGCAGCTCACTCCTACTGGGCAGGGAAAGCTACACCTTC. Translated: CASSSLLLGRESYTF.

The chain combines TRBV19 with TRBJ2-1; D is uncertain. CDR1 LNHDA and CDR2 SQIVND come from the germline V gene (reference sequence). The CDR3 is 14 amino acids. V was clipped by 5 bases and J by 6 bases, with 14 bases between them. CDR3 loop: CASSSRILGNEQFF. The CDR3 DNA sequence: TGTGCCAGTAGTTCTAGGATCCTAGGCAATGAGCAGTTCTTC.

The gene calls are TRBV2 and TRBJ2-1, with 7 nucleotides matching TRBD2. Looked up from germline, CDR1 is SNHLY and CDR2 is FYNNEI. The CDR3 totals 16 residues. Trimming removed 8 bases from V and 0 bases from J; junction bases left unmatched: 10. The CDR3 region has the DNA TGTGCCAGCGCAAAAAGGGCGGGAGTCTCCTACAATGAGCAGTTCTTC. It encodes CASAKRAGVSYNEQFF.

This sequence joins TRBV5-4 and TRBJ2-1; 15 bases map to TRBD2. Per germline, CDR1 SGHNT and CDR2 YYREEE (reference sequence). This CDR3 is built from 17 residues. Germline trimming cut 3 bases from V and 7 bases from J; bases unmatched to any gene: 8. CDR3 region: CASSSGLAGGPSNEQFF. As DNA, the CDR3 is TGTGCCAGCAGCTCCGGACTAGCGGGAGGGCCGAGTAATGAGCAGTTCTTC.

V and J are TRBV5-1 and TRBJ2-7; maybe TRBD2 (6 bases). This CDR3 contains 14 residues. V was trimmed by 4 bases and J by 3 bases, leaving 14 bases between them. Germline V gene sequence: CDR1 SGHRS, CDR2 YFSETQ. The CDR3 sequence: CASSLGLADYEQYF. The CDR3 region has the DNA TGCGCCAGCAGCCTGGGACTCGCTGACTACGAGCAGTACTTC. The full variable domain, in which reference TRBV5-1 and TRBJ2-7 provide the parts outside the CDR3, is KAGVTQTPRYLIKTRGQQVTLSCSPISGHRSVSWYQQTPGQGLQFLFEYFSETQRNKGNFPGRFSGRQFSNSRSEMNVSTLELGDSALYLCASSLGLADYEQYFGPGTRLTVT.

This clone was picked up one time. CDR3 protein: CAPGRQDEQYF. In nucleotides, the CDR3 is TGTGCCCCGGGTCGACAGGACGAGCAGTACTTC. The J gene is TRBJ2-7, the V gene TRBV2, with D tentatively TRBD1 (6 bases). V was cut by 11 bases and J by 5 bases, with 13 bases left in between. Looked up from germline, CDR1 is SNHLY and CDR2 is FYNNEI. The CDR3 is 11 residues long.